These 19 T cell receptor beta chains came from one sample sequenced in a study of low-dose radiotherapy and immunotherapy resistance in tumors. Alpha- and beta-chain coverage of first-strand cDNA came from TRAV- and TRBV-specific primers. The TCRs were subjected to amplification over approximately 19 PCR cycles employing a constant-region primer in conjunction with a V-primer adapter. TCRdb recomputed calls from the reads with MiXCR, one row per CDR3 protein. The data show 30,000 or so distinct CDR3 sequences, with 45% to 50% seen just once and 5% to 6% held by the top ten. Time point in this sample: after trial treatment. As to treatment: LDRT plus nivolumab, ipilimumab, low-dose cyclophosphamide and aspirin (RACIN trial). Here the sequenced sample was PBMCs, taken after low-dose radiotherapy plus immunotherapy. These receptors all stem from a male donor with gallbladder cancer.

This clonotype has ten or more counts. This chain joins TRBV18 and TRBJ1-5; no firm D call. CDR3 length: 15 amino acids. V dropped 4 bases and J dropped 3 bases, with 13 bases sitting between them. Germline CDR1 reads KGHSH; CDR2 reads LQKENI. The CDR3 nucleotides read TGTGCCAGCTCACTGTCGGACGGCAACAATCAGCCCCAGCATTTT. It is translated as CASSLSDGNNQPQHF.

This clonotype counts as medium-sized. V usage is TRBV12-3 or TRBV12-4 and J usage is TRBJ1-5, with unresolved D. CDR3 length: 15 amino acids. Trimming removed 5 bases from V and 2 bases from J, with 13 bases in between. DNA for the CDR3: TGTGCCAGCAGTCCTACGGTCGGTGGCAATCAGCCCCAGCATTTT. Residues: CASSPTVGGNQPQHF.

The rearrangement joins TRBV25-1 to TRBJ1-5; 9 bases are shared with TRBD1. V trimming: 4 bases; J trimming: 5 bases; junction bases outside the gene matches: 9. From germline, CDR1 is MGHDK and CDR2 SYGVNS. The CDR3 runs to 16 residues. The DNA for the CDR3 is TGTGCCAGCAGTGGCCATCCGGGACAGGGACATCAGCCCCAGCATTTT. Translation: CASSGHPGQGHQPQHF.

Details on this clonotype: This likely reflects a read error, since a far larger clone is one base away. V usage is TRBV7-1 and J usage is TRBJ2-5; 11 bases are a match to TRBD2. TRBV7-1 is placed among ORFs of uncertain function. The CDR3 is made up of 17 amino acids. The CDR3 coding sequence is TGTGTCAGCAGCTCGGGACTAGCGGCTCAATACCAAGAGACCCAGTACTTC. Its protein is CVSSSGLAAQYQETQYF.

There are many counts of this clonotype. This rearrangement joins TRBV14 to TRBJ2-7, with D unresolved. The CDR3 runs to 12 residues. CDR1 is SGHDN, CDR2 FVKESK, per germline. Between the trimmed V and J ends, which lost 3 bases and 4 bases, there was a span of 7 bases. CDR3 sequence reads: CASSQPRYEQYF. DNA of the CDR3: TGTGCCAGCAGCCAGCCCAGGTACGAGCAGTACTTC.

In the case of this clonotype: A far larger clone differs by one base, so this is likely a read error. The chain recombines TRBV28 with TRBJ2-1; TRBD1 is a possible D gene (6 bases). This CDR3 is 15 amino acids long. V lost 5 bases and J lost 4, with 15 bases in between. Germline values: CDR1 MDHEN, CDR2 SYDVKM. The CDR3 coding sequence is TGTGCCAGCAGTGTTTCCGGGACACAATACAATGAGCAGTTCTTC. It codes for CASSVSGTQYNEQFF.

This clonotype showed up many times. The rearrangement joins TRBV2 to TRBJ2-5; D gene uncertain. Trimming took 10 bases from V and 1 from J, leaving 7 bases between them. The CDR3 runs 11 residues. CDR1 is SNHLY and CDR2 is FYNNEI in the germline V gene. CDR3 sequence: CATAIQETQYF. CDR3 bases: TGTGCCACAGCCATCCAAGAGACCCAGTACTTC.

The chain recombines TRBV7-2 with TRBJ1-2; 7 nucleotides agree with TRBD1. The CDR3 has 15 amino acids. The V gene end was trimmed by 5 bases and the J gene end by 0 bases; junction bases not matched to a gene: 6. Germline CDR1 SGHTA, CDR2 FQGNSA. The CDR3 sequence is CASSQDRVPNYGYTF. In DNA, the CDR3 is TGTGCCAGCAGCCAAGACAGGGTTCCTAACTATGGCTACACCTTC.

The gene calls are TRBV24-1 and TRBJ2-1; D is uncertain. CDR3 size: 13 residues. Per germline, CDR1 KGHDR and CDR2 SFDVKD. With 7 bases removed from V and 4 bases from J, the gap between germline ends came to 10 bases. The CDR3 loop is CATSRLPYNEQFF. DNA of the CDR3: TGTGCCACCAGCCGCTTACCGTACAATGAGCAGTTCTTC.

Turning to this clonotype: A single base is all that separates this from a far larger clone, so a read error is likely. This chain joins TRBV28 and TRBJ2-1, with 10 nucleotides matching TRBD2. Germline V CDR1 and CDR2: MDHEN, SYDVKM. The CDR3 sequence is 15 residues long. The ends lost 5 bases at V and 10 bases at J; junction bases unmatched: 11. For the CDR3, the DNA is TGTGCCAGCAGTGCCCAGCTAGCGGGAGTTCGGGAGCAGTTCTTC. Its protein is CASSAQLAGVREQFF.

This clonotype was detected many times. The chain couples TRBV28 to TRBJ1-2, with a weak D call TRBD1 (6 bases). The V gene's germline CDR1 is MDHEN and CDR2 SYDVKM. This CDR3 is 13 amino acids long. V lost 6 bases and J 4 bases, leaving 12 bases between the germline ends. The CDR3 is CASSRGQPYGYTF. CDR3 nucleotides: TGTGCCAGCAGCCGCGGACAGCCCTATGGCTACACCTTC.

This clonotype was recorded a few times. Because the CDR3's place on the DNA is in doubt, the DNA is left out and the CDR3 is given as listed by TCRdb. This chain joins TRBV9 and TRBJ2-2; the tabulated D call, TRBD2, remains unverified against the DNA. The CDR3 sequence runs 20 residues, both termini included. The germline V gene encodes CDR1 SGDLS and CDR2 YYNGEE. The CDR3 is CASSVVPLAGGPNTGELFFF.

The CDR3 spells CASRSDRFYNEQFF. CDR3 bases: TGTGCCAGCAGATCGGACAGGTTCTACAATGAGCAGTTCTTC. V and J are TRBV28 and TRBJ2-1; 7 nucleotides match TRBD1. V gave up 6 bases and J gave up 3 bases; unmatched junction bases: 5. The germline gives CDR1 MDHEN, CDR2 SYDVKM. This CDR3 contains 14 residues.

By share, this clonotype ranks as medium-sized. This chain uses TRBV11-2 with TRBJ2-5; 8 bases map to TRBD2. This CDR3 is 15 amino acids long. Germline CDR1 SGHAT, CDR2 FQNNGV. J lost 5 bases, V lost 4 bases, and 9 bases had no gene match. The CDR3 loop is CASSSTGGAGETQYF. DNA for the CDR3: TGTGCCAGCAGCTCCACCGGGGGGGCCGGGGAGACCCAGTACTTC.

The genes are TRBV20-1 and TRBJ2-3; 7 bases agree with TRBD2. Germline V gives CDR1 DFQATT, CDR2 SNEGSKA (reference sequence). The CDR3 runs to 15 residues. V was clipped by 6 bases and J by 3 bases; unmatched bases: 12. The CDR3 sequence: CSAPPTERGTDTQYF. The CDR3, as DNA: TGCAGTGCCCCGCCCACGGAGCGGGGTACAGATACGCAGTATTTT.

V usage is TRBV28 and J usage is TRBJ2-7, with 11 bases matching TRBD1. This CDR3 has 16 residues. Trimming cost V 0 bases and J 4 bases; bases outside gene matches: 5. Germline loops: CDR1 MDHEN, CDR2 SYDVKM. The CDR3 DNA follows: TGTGCCAGCAGTTTATGGAAGGACAGGGGGCGATACGAGCAGTACTTC. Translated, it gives CASSLWKDRGRYEQYF. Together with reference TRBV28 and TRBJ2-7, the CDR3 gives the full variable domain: DVKVTQSSRYLVKRTGEKVFLECVQDMDHENMFWYRQDPGLGLRLIYFSYDVKMKEKGDIPEGYSVSREKKERFSLILESASTNQTSMYLCASSLWKDRGRYEQYFGPGTRLTVT.

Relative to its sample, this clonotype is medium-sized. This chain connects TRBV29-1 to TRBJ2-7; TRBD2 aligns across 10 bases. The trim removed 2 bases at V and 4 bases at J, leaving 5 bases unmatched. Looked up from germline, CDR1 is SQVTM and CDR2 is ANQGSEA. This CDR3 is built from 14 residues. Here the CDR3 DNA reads TGCAGCGTTGAACTAGCGGGAGTGGGGTACGAGCAGTACTTC. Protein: CSVELAGVGYEQYF.

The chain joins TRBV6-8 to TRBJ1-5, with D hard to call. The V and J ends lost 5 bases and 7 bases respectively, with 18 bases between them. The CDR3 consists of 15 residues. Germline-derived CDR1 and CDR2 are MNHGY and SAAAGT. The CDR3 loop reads CASSPRHEPFQPQHF. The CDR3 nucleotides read TGTGCCAGCAGTCCTCGACACGAGCCCTTCCAGCCCCAGCATTTT.

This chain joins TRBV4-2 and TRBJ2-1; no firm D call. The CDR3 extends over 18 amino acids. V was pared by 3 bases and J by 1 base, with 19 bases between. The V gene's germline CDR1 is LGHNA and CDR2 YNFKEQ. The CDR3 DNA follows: TGTGCCAGCAGCCAGACCTTGTCCCACGCAACTTCCTACAATGAGCAGTTCTTC. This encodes CASSQTLSHATSYNEQFF.